These 29 T cell receptor beta chains came from one sample sequenced in a study of cytomegalovirus exposure and HLA in healthy donors. Assay used: immunoSEQ multiplex PCR; TCRdb lists only in-frame clones, some missing. The table shows about 98,000 clones, with less than 90% occurring only once. The specimen sequenced was PBMCs. The receptors come from a man between 18 and 35 years old in good health and CMV-seropositive.

In the case of this clone: The germline gene is not matched at one end of the junction; a read error may be the cause. The chain couples TRBV5-6 to TRBJ1-2, with D unresolved. The CDR3 is 11 residues long. Per the germline V gene, CDR1 is SGHDT and CDR2 is YYEEEE. The DNA for the CDR3 is TGTGCCAGCAGCTTGGGTGGCAGTACCATCTTC. Translating it yields CASSLGGSTIF. Variable domain in full (rest from reference TRBV5-6 and TRBJ1-2): DAGVTQSPTHLIKTRGQQVTLRCSPKSGHDTVSWYQQALGQGPQFIFQYYEEEERQRGNFPDRFSGHQFPNYSSELNVNALLLGDSALYLCASSLGGSTIFGSGTRLTVV.

The chain uses TRBV7-2 and TRBJ1-1, with D possibly TRBD1 on 5 matching bases. The CDR3 spans 15 residues. V dropped 5 bases and J dropped 1 base, with 14 bases sitting between them. The germline V gene encodes CDR1 SGHTA and CDR2 FQGNSA. CDR3 in amino acids: CASSPISRGNTEAFF. CDR3 coding DNA: TGTGCCAGCAGCCCGATCAGTAGGGGGAACACTGAAGCTTTCTTT.

This chain connects TRBV5-4 to TRBJ1-4, with 9 nucleotides matching TRBD1. CDR1 is SGHNT and CDR2 is YYREEE in the germline V gene (reference sequence). V was pared by 5 bases and J by 6 bases, with 5 bases of the junction left unmatched. The CDR3 loop spans 14 amino acids. The CDR3 sequence: CASSQQGAHEKLFF. CDR3 coding DNA: TGTGCCAGCAGTCAACAGGGGGCGCATGAAAAACTGTTTTTT. The whole variable domain, remainder taken from reference TRBV5-4 and TRBJ1-4, is ETGVTQSPTHLIKTRGQQVTLRCSSQSGHNTVSWYQQALGQGPQFIFQYYREEENGRGNFPPRFSGLQFPNYSSELNVNALELDDSALYLCASSQQGAHEKLFFGSGTQLSVL.

The chain has TRBV7-3 and TRBJ2-1; D is perhaps TRBD2 (6 bases). CDR1 is SGHTA, CDR2 FQGTGA, per germline. CDR3 size: 16 residues. V lost 1 base, J lost 0 bases, and 10 bases lay in between. The CDR3 loop reads CASSLSGASSYNEQFF. CDR3 in DNA: TGTGCCAGCAGCTTAAGCGGGGCTAGCTCCTACAATGAGCAGTTCTTC.

V usage is TRBV27 and J usage is TRBJ1-5, with 9 bases fitting TRBD1. With 4 bases clipped from V and 2 bases from J, the junction kept 6 bases outside the gene matches. Germline CDR1 is MNHEY and CDR2 is SMNVEV (reference sequence). The CDR3 runs to 16 residues. CDR3 amino acids: CASSYTGGRGNQPQHF. CDR3 nucleotides: TGTGCCAGCAGTTATACAGGGGGCCGAGGCAATCAGCCCCAGCATTTT.

This clone has only one observation. The V and J genes are TRBV5-6 and TRBJ2-2; maybe TRBD2 (5 bases). Trimming removed 4 bases at V and 6 bases at J, with 22 bases between. CDR3 length equals 17 residues. The germline V gene encodes CDR1 SGHDT and CDR2 YYEEEE. The CDR3 sequence is CASSQIKLEFPAGELFF. In nucleotides, the CDR3 is TGTGCCAGCAGCCAAATTAAACTAGAGTTCCCGGCCGGGGAGCTGTTTTTT. The full variable domain, with the rest looked up from reference TRBV5-6 and TRBJ2-2, is DAGVTQSPTHLIKTRGQQVTLRCSPKSGHDTVSWYQQALGQGPQFIFQYYEEEERQRGNFPDRFSGHQFPNYSSELNVNALLLGDSALYLCASSQIKLEFPAGELFFGEGSRLTVL.

This clone has a single count. This chain connects TRBV27 to TRBJ1-2, with D possibly being TRBD1 (5 bases). CDR1 MNHEY and CDR2 SMNVEV come from the germline V gene (reference sequence). This CDR3 region has 13 residues. The V end was cut by 2 bases, the J end by 7 bases, with 11 bases between. The CDR3 is CASSLAGMGGYTF. For the CDR3, the DNA is TGTGCCAGCAGTTTAGCAGGGATGGGTGGCTACACCTTC.

V gene TRBV4-2 combines with J gene TRBJ1-1, with TRBD1 matching 7 bases. The germline V gene has CDR1 LGHNA and CDR2 YNFKEQ. The CDR3 spans 14 residues. The trim removed 1 base at V and 2 bases at J, leaving 1 base unmatched. This CDR3 is CASSQVGGNTEAFF. Written as DNA, the CDR3 is TGTGCCAGCAGCCAAGTAGGGGGCAACACTGAAGCTTTCTTT.

The chain couples TRBV5-4 to TRBJ2-3; 9 bases map to TRBD2. This CDR3 spans 15 amino acids. V lost 0 bases and J lost 2; bases outside the gene matches: 1. Looked up from germline, CDR1 is SGHNT and CDR2 is YYREEE (reference sequence). The CDR3 DNA follows: TGTGCCAGCAGCTTGGGACTAGCGGACACAGATACGCAGTATTTT. Its protein is CASSLGLADTDTQYF. Filled out from reference TRBV5-4 and TRBJ2-3, the complete variable domain reads ETGVTQSPTHLIKTRGQQVTLRCSSQSGHNTVSWYQQALGQGPQFIFQYYREEENGRGNFPPRFSGLQFPNYSSELNVNALELDDSALYLCASSLGLADTDTQYFGPGTRLTVL.

Notes on this clone: One junction end disagrees with the germline gene, perhaps due to a read error. Here the CDR3 DNA reads TGTGCCAGTGGTATAGGGTTGCGGTTCGCGAACACTGAAGCTTTCTTT. Translated: CASGIGLRFANTEAFF. The gene calls are TRBV19 and TRBJ1-1; no clear D. CDR1 is LNHDA, CDR2 SQIVND, per germline (reference sequence). CDR3 length: 16 amino acids.

Note on this clone: Mismatch with germline at one junction end may stem from a read error. This chain uses TRBV28 with TRBJ2-7, with TRBD2 as a possible D gene (5 bases). The CDR3 runs 14 residues. The germline V gene has CDR1 MDHEN and CDR2 SYDVKM. CDR3 in amino acids: CASSPSPRGVPPSF. CDR3 sequence (DNA): TGTGCCAGCAGTCCCTCCCCCCGGGGTGTCCCGCCAAGCTTC. The full variable domain, rest sourced from reference TRBV28 and TRBJ2-7, is DVKVTQSSRYLVKRTGEKVFLECVQDMDHENMFWYRQDPGLGLRLIYFSYDVKMKEKGDIPEGYSVSREKKERFSLILESASTNQTSMYLCASSPSPRGVPPSFGPGTRLTVT.

This sequence joins TRBV7-8 and TRBJ2-7; possible D gene TRBD2, 5 bases. Germline V gene data show CDR1 as SGHVS and CDR2 as FQNEAQ. V lost 5 bases and J 7 bases, leaving 12 bases between the germline ends. This CDR3 is 12 amino acids long. Here the CDR3 reads CASSLRGREQYF. CDR3 sequence (DNA): TGTGCCAGCAGCCTCCGGGGTCGGGAGCAGTACTTC.

J is TRBJ2-5 and V is TRBV7-9, with TRBD1 as a possible D gene (6 bases). In germline, CDR1 is SEHNR, CDR2 FQNEAQ (reference sequence). Trimming removed 4 bases at V and 3 bases at J, with 15 bases between. The CDR3 sequence is 15 residues long. CDR3: CASSSTGAEKETQYF. CDR3 sequence (DNA): TGTGCCAGCAGCTCGACAGGAGCCGAGAAAGAGACCCAGTACTTC.

The rearrangement joins TRBV7-3 to TRBJ2-3, with 8 bases that match TRBD1. With 5 bases clipped from V and 9 bases from J, the junction kept 10 bases outside the gene matches. The CDR3 length is 14 residues. CDR1 SGHTA and CDR2 FQGTGA come from the germline V gene. The CDR3 DNA reads as TGTGCCAGCAGCCCCGGGACAGGCAGTCTCACGCAGTATTTT. This translates into CASSPGTGSLTQYF.

The chain employs TRBV7-8 and TRBJ1-1; 7 positions match TRBD1. With V trimmed by 5 bases and J by 3 bases, 9 bases remained unmatched. This CDR3 comprises 15 residues. The germline gives CDR1 SGHVS, CDR2 FQNEAQ. The CDR3 nucleotides are TGTGCCAGCAGCCCGAGTCGACAGGGTGACACTGAAGCTTTCTTT. This gives the protein CASSPSRQGDTEAFF.

The chain carries TRBV12-5 and TRBJ2-7; 7 bases line up with TRBD1. Per germline, CDR1 LGHNT and CDR2 FRNRAP. The length of the CDR3 is 13 residues. The junction had 1 base not matched to a gene; V was cut back by 5 bases and J by 0 bases. Here the CDR3 reads CASGTGDSYEQYF. The CDR3 region has the DNA TGTGCTAGTGGTACAGGGGACTCCTACGAGCAGTACTTC.

This chain uses TRBV11-2 with TRBJ2-5, with 12 bases fitting TRBD1. CDR3 length: 15 amino acids. The V gene end was trimmed by 6 bases and the J gene end by 6 bases; junction bases not matched to a gene: 8. Per germline, CDR1 SGHAT and CDR2 FQNNGV. The CDR3 sequence: CASSSGTGGLKTQYF. The CDR3 nucleotides read TGTGCCAGCAGTTCCGGGACAGGGGGCTTGAAGACCCAGTACTTC.

CDR3 region: CASSLVRGRIEQFF. Written as DNA, the CDR3 is TGTGCCAGCAGCTTAGTACGAGGAAGAATCGAGCAGTTCTTC. The chain has TRBV11-3 and TRBJ2-1; D not certain. CDR1 is SGHNT, CDR2 YENEEA, per germline. V lost 1 base and J lost 10, with 14 bases in between. This CDR3 is built from 14 residues.

The chain links TRBV27 to TRBJ2-1; weak D call: TRBD2 (6 bases). The CDR3 contains 15 residues. Looked up from germline, CDR1 is MNHEY and CDR2 is SMNVEV (reference sequence). V was trimmed by 6 bases and J by 9 bases, leaving 21 bases between them. CDR3 sequence reads: CASSHPPAGKPEQFF. The CDR3 DNA follows: TGTGCCAGCAGCCATCCTCCCGCGGGGAAGCCTGAGCAGTTCTTC.

The genes are TRBV4-3 and TRBJ1-3, with TRBD1 as a possible D gene (6 bases). Trimming stripped 0 bases from V and 0 bases from J, with 12 bases between. The CDR3 is made up of 17 amino acids. Germline CDR1 and CDR2: LGHNA and YSLEER. CDR3 residues: CASSQELDRFSGNTIYF. CDR3 bases: TGCGCCAGCAGCCAAGAACTAGACAGGTTCTCTGGAAACACCATATATTTT.

The V and J genes are TRBV2 and TRBJ2-1; 9 bases align to TRBD2. J gave up 4 bases and V 6 bases, and 7 bases lay outside the gene matches. This CDR3 contains 15 residues. Germline loops: CDR1 SNHLY, CDR2 FYNNEI. CDR3: CASRMTSGGYNEQFF. CDR3 nucleotide sequence: TGTGCCAGCAGGATGACTAGCGGAGGATACAATGAGCAGTTCTTC.

V gene TRBV28 combines with J gene TRBJ2-7, with 9 bases fitting TRBD1. This CDR3 comprises 14 residues. Looked up from germline, CDR1 is MDHEN and CDR2 is SYDVKM. V lost 6 bases, J lost 2 bases, and 5 bases stayed unmatched. This chain's CDR3 is CASRMDRGPYEQYF. The CDR3 nucleotides are TGTGCCAGCAGAATGGACAGGGGCCCCTACGAGCAGTACTTC.

This rearrangement joins TRBV6-4 to TRBJ2-1, with 12 bases aligning to TRBD2. This CDR3 region has 14 residues. Losses at the gene ends were 2 bases for V and 7 bases for J; bases not matched to a gene: 0. The germline CDR1 and CDR2 sequences are MRHNA and SNTAGT. CDR3 sequence (DNA): TGTGCCAGCAGTGACGGACTAGCGGGGAATGAGCAGTTCTTC. Translation: CASSDGLAGNEQFF.

The rearrangement uses TRBV27 and TRBJ2-3; TRBD1 might be the D (5 bases). The CDR3 extends over 14 amino acids. Germline V gene data show CDR1 as MNHEY and CDR2 as SMNVEV (reference sequence). V lost 4 bases and J lost 1, with 9 bases in between. CDR3 bases: TGTGCCAGCAGTTGGACATCAGGCACAGATACGCAGTATTTT. Its protein is CASSWTSGTDTQYF.

Only one count was recorded for this clone. The J gene is TRBJ2-3, the V gene TRBV7-2; 10 bases are shared with TRBD2. The germline gives CDR1 SGHTA, CDR2 FQGNSA. Trimming removed 4 bases from V and 3 bases from J; junction bases left unmatched: 7. The CDR3 extends over 16 amino acids. CDR3 nucleotides: TGTGCCAGCAGCTCAGGTTCGGGACTAGCGACAGATACGCAGTATTTT. Its protein is CASSSGSGLATDTQYF.

The CDR3 loop reads CASSLQGQPQHF. The CDR3 nucleotides are TGTGCCAGCAGTTTACAGGGTCAGCCCCAGCATTTT. V usage is TRBV28 and J usage is TRBJ1-5, with D possibly being TRBD1 (5 bases). Per the germline V gene, CDR1 is MDHEN and CDR2 is SYDVKM. CDR3 size: 12 residues. Trimming stripped 2 bases from V and 6 bases from J, with 5 bases between.

J is TRBJ1-5 and V is TRBV15; D is ambiguous. The CDR3 is made up of 14 amino acids. The germline gives CDR1 LNHNV, CDR2 YYDKDF (reference sequence). The V gene lost 0 bases and the J gene lost 3 bases, with 6 bases spanning the gap. The CDR3 nucleotides read TGTGCCACCAGCAGAGAGGAGATCAATCAGCCCCAGCATTTT. This encodes CATSREEINQPQHF. The whole variable domain, remainder taken from reference TRBV15 and TRBJ1-5, is DAMVIQNPRYQVTQFGKPVTLSCSQTLNHNVMYWYQQKSSQAPKLLFHYYDKDFNNEADTPDNFQSRRPNTSFCFLDIRSPGLGDTAMYLCATSREEINQPQHFGDGTRLSIL.

V gene TRBV14 combines with J gene TRBJ2-1; tentative D call: TRBD2 (5 bases). This CDR3 contains 13 residues. Germline CDR1 is SGHDN and CDR2 is FVKESK. Between the trimmed V and J ends, which lost 3 bases and 3 bases, there was a span of 6 bases. The CDR3 sequence is CASSHGLYNEQFF. In DNA, the CDR3 is TGTGCCAGCAGCCACGGACTCTACAATGAGCAGTTCTTC.

DNA for the CDR3: TGCGCCAGCAGCTTGGCCGGGGACTCGTTCAATGAGCAGTTCTTC. This codes for CASSLAGDSFNEQFF. V usage is TRBV5-1 and J usage is TRBJ2-1, with a possible D match to TRBD2 (6 bases). CDR1 is SGHRS and CDR2 is YFSETQ in the germline V gene. Trimming cost V 0 bases and J 6 bases, with 13 bases left between them. This CDR3 spans 15 amino acids.